The rows below give T cell receptor beta chains drawn from one sample of a study of CXCR3-negative and CXCR3-positive naive CD8 T cells. TCRdb reprocessed the 5' RACE reads; each CDR3 protein has one entry and no DNA is given. The sample includes 60,000 to 65,000 distinct CDR3 sequences. Sample: naive CXCR3+ CD8+ T cells from blood. These receptors were obtained from a human donor in good health. Some clones in this sample may be carry-over from other donors' samples. CDR3s include the opening cysteine and the closing phenylalanine or tryptophan. Fields, in order: V gene, J gene, CDR3 protein.

TRBV20-1	TRBJ1-2	CSARLWGQGEDYGYTF
TRBV7-9	TRBJ2-5	CASSLGSLTSGETQYF
TRBV7-9	TRBJ1-6	CASRLVDSPLHF
TRBV29-1	TRBJ2-7	CSVAPGGAGEQYF
TRBV7-2	TRBJ2-5	CASSLWGTGIQETQYF
TRBV7-9	TRBJ2-7	CASRGSGLTTSEQYF
TRBV19	TRBJ2-7	CASSSPDGYTEQYF
TRBV28	TRBJ2-3	CASSLLAGRTDTQYF
TRBV5-1	TRBJ2-7	CASRFPRAFSYEQYF
TRBV27	TRBJ2-7	CASSPGLLYEQYF
TRBV29-1	TRBJ1-4	CSVVVAATNEKLFF
TRBV29-1	TRBJ2-3	CSVVAGETTDTQYF
TRBV7-8	TRBJ2-5	CASSLAVWTSGGKETQYF
TRBV20-1	TRBJ2-1	CSAHTGGPYNEQFF
TRBV6-4	TRBJ2-1	CASSRAGGSYNEQFF
TRBV4-3	TRBJ2-6	CASSQDGVPGANVLTF
TRBV12-3/TRBV12-4	TRBJ2-1	CASSVPGNEQFF
TRBV27	TRBJ2-7	CASSPAETDYEQYF
TRBV15	TRBJ1-5	CATSSKNTGGNQPQHF
TRBV5-5	TRBJ1-5	CASSADLREGRRIGNQPQHF
TRBV7-8	TRBJ2-2	CASSLVGSKKTGELFF
TRBV7-8	TRBJ2-2	CASSQEEGNPTGELFF
TRBV6-6	TRBJ2-7	CAGGGQSPYEQYF
TRBV12-3/TRBV12-4	TRBJ2-5	CASSRDWAEETQYF
TRBV9	TRBJ1-1	CASSPWTGGDTEAFF
TRBV6-2/TRBV6-3	TRBJ2-3	CASSYFGGAGGTQYF
TRBV21-1	TRBJ2-1	CASSKALGGRYNEQFF
TRBV19	TRBJ2-7	CASTLTGTSGVYEQYF
TRBV7-6	TRBJ1-1	CASSLAPDGALTEAFF
TRBV28	TRBJ1-2	CASSPQGAHYGYTF
TRBV7-2	TRBJ2-5	CASRASGGAETQYF
TRBV12-3/TRBV12-4	TRBJ2-2	CASSSSGADTGELFF
TRBV6-5	TRBJ2-2	CASSYVTGGGGELFF
TRBV5-1	TRBJ2-7	CASSLAERGRNEQYF
TRBV12-3/TRBV12-4	TRBJ2-3	CATQAWFGTDTQYF
TRBV20-1	TRBJ1-1	CSASPLDRNTEAFF
TRBV24-1	TRBJ2-5	CATSDSRDFETQYF
TRBV20-1	TRBJ2-3	CSARDLRTGGRLDTQYF
TRBV4-2	TRBJ1-5	CASSQDPRGFNQPQHF
TRBV7-6	TRBJ2-6	CASSSSVSGANVLTF
TRBV20-1	TRBJ2-7	CSVRGQDYEQYF
TRBV29-1	TRBJ2-2	CSVNHPRTGWTGELFF
TRBV20-1	TRBJ2-7	CSATTSGAWGLREQYF
TRBV7-3	TRBJ2-5	CASSLKETGGGEETQYF
TRBV7-9	TRBJ1-5	CARQGVGQPQHF
TRBV14	TRBJ2-6	CASSQGDAEPSGANVLTF
TRBV27	TRBJ2-6	CASSSRDRAGANVLTF
TRBV7-9	TRBJ1-5	CASSLAVSNQPQHF
TRBV6-2/TRBV6-3	TRBJ2-3	CASSYQDLTTDTQYF
TRBV6-4	TRBJ1-5	CASSDTGQGPQHF
TRBV7-9	TRBJ2-1	CASSPRGQGSYNEQFF
TRBV28	TRBJ2-3	CASSFVYGGETGTDTQYF
TRBV7-9	TRBJ2-7	CASSQDRGPLYYEQYF
TRBV4-2	TRBJ2-7	CASSQRDSIITYEQYF